This TCR beta chain was found in a study of shared clonotypes between healthy human individuals. This clone was picked up a small number of times. Its specificity is not known. The CDR3 extends over 15 amino acids. Trimming cost V 0 bases and J 2 bases, with 11 bases left between them. Germline V gene data show CDR1 as SGHVS and CDR2 as FNYEAQ. Whole-study findings and limits: Sequencing depth was expected to influence donor clonotype sharing. Sampling involved blood alone; tissue repertoires likely differ.

The authors ran the assay at deep level. An even split of each subset's genomic DNA across several immunoSEQ plates was performed. Clones were sequenced by immunoSEQ multiplex PCR, and TCRdb holds only the in-frame ones, with some missing. The sample has about 450,000 clones, 79% seen once. The chain links TRBV7-6 to TRBJ2-7, with D perhaps matching TRBD2 (6 bases). Sequencing input: PBMCs. This clonotype was sampled from a woman aged 40-49 years in good health. Some clones in this sample may be carry-over from other donors' samples. This CDR3 reads CASSLALGGTYEQYF. The CDR3 DNA reads TGTGCCAGCAGCTTAGCACTAGGCGGGACCTACGAGCAGTACTTC.